This TCR beta chain was sequenced for a study of T cells in Graves' hyperthyroidism and ophthalmopathy. Overall study results and limits: The majority of expanded thyroid clonotypes above 0.001 also appeared in blood.

Amplification of TCR beta CDR3 regions was performed using RNA transcripts as template. The HTBI primer set was used in a first-round RT-PCR of the TCR CDR3. Each CDR3 protein gets one entry after TCRdb re-called the multiplex PCR reads with MiXCR. Here the sample spans fewer than 550,000 distinct CDR3 sequences, 15% to 17% being singletons. This clonotype was seen many times. Its antigen is still unknown. The sequence was collected from a woman aged 18-29 years with Graves' hyperthyroidism. The sample taken for sequencing was blood.

CDR3 bases: TGTGCCAGCAGCTTGGGCCCCGGGGACCTGGGCTACACCTTC. This sequence encodes CASSLGPGDLGYTF. The rearrangement links TRBV5-6 to TRBJ1-2; TRBD1 might be the D (5 bases). CDR3 length: 14 amino acids. Germline V gene lookup returns CDR1 SGHDT and CDR2 YYEEEE. The germline V and J ends were trimmed by 0 bases and 8 bases, with 14 bases remaining between them.